The present entry profiles one T cell receptor (beta chain) with its context. The trim removed 1 base at V and 1 base at J, leaving 12 bases unmatched. The CDR3 sequence is 18 residues long. CDR1 MGHRA and CDR2 YSYEKL come from the germline V gene. The source of the sample is a study of siplizumab effects on memory and regulatory T cells. The method was immunoSEQ multiplex PCR; TCRdb's version includes in-frame clones alone and lacks a portion of them. The sample holds fewer than 120,000 clones, just under 95% seen once. The V and J genes are TRBV4-1 and TRBJ2-5; 7 bases are shared with TRBD2. This TCR was recovered from a human donor in good health. The material sequenced was CD4+ T cells sorted from blood. Written as DNA, the CDR3 is TGCGCCAGCAGCCAAGGTGGAGCAGGGAGGGTGGGCCAAGAGACCCAGTACTTC. Protein product: CASSQGGAGRVGQETQYF.